The 20 T cell receptor beta chains below come from one sample, sequenced in a study of immune cell composition in non-small cell lung cancer. Profiled with immunoSEQ multiplex PCR; TCRdb holds only in-frame clones, not every one. The sample records approximately 11,000 clones, about 60% being singletons. The material sequenced was lung tumor tissue. The receptor set was obtained from a human donor with non-small cell lung cancer.

This clone was seen a few times. The CDR3 loop reads CASIGRGVDTEAFF. CDR3 sequence (DNA): TGTGCCAGCATTGGAAGAGGAGTTGACACTGAAGCTTTCTTT. The chain couples TRBV6-5 to TRBJ1-1; no definite D call. V was shortened by 7 bases and J by 3 bases, with 15 bases between the two germline ends. The CDR3 loop spans 14 amino acids. Germline CDR1 is MNHEY and CDR2 is SVGAGI.

This chain joins TRBV9 and TRBJ2-2; 12 positions match TRBD2. The CDR3 loop spans 18 amino acids. J was trimmed by 2 bases and V by 0 bases; bases with no gene match: 5. Germline V gives CDR1 SGDLS, CDR2 YYNGEE. CDR3 sequence reads: CASSVAPSGRANTGELFF. The DNA of the CDR3 is TGTGCCAGCAGCGTAGCTCCTAGCGGGAGGGCCAACACCGGGGAGCTGTTTTTT.

This clone was counted a single time. This chain joins TRBV30 and TRBJ2-2; 7 bases line up with TRBD2. The CDR3 runs to 14 residues. Germline CDR1 reads GTSNPN; CDR2 reads SVGIG (reference sequence). V lost 3 bases to trimming and J lost 4 bases; unmatched junction nucleotides: 5. In nucleotides, the CDR3 is TGTGCCTGGAGGGGCCCTAGCGGCACCGGGGAGCTGTTTTTT. Translating gives CAWRGPSGTGELFF.

The genes are TRBV15 and TRBJ2-7; D gene ambiguous. CDR1 LNHNV and CDR2 YYDKDF come from the germline V gene (reference sequence). Trimming stripped 3 bases from V and 5 bases from J, with 11 bases between. The CDR3 loop spans 13 amino acids. CDR3 bases: TGTGCCACCAGCAGTATACAAGCGAACGAGCAGTACTTC. This encodes CATSSIQANEQYF.

The rearrangement uses TRBV25-1 and TRBJ2-1; 8 bases agree with TRBD2. V trimming: 3 bases; J trimming: 6 bases; junction bases outside the gene matches: 7. Germline CDR1 is MGHDK and CDR2 is SYGVNS. This CDR3 is built from 15 residues. Here the CDR3 DNA reads TGTGCCAGCAGTGATAGCGGGATCCGGGTCAATGAGCAGTTCTTC. This gives the protein CASSDSGIRVNEQFF.

The CDR3: CASSQLAGLYNEQFF. The CDR3 nucleotides read TGTGCCAGCAGCCAACTAGCGGGCCTCTACAATGAGCAGTTCTTC. J is TRBJ2-1 and V is TRBV16; TRBD2 aligns across 8 bases. After removal of 2 bases from V and 3 bases from J, the junction contained 3 bases not matched to a gene. This CDR3 is 15 amino acids long. CDR1 is KGHSY and CDR2 is FQNENV in the germline V gene.

In DNA, the CDR3 is TGTGCCTCGGGACAAGCACTTTCCTACGAGCAGTACTTC. It encodes CASGQALSYEQYF. V usage is TRBV2 and J usage is TRBJ2-7; D is perhaps TRBD1 (6 bases). The CDR3 has 13 residues. The ends were cut back, 11 bases at V and 1 base at J, with 15 bases in the middle. In germline, CDR1 is SNHLY, CDR2 FYNNEI.

The genes are TRBV19 and TRBJ1-2, with a weak D call TRBD1 (5 bases). CDR1 is LNHDA, CDR2 SQIVND, per germline (reference sequence). CDR3 length: 13 amino acids. V was trimmed by 0 bases and J by 7 bases, leaving 9 bases between them. The CDR3 is CASSIDGGSGYTF. DNA of the CDR3: TGTGCCAGTAGTATAGACGGGGGTAGTGGCTACACCTTC.

The chain combines TRBV19 with TRBJ2-7; 8 nucleotides line up with TRBD2. The CDR3 is made up of 15 amino acids. Trimming removed 3 bases from V and 3 bases from J; junction bases left unmatched: 7. CDR1 LNHDA and CDR2 SQIVND come from the germline V gene (reference sequence). The CDR3 loop is CASSISAGEIYEQYF. DNA for the CDR3: TGTGCCAGTAGTATTTCAGCGGGAGAAATCTACGAGCAGTACTTC.

This chain joins TRBV10-3 and TRBJ2-5; D call uncertain. In germline, CDR1 is ENHRY, CDR2 SYGVKD. The CDR3 extends over 13 amino acids. V lost 2 bases and J lost 4, with 8 bases in between. Here the CDR3 DNA reads TGTGCCATCAGTGAGCAAGCCGGAGAGACCCAGTACTTC. Translation gives CAISEQAGETQYF.

This chain's CDR3 is CASSVVASGGGYEQYF. The CDR3 DNA is TGTGCCAGCAGCGTAGTGGCGAGCGGGGGCGGCTACGAGCAGTACTTC. The J gene is TRBJ2-7, the V gene TRBV9; TRBD2 matches at 8 bases. CDR3 size: 16 residues. Trimming removed 0 bases from V and 3 bases from J; junction bases left unmatched: 8. Germline-derived CDR1 and CDR2 are SGDLS and YYNGEE. Together with reference TRBV9 and TRBJ2-7, the CDR3 gives the full variable domain: DSGVTQTPKHLITATGQRVTLRCSPRSGDLSVYWYQQSLDQGLQFLIQYYNGEERAKGNILERFSAQQFPDLHSELNLSSLELGDSALYFCASSVVASGGGYEQYFGPGTRLTVT.

This clone was counted only a few times. The chain carries TRBV7-9 and TRBJ2-1; D may be TRBD2 (6 bases). V was clipped by 3 bases and J by 5 bases, with 11 bases between them. This CDR3 contains 14 residues. Germline V lookup: CDR1 SEHNR, CDR2 FQNEAQ (reference sequence). CDR3: CASSFQRVHNEQFF. The CDR3 DNA reads as TGTGCCAGCAGCTTTCAGCGGGTACACAATGAGCAGTTCTTC.

The chain couples TRBV7-3 to TRBJ2-5; D may be TRBD2 (6 bases). This CDR3 is 14 amino acids long. Germline CDR1 SGHTA, CDR2 FQGTGA. Deletions cut 3 bases from V and 2 bases from J, with 10 bases between. The CDR3, as DNA: TGTGCCAGCAGCTTGGGGGGTTCACAAGAGACCCAGTACTTC. Protein sequence: CASSLGGSQETQYF.

V gene TRBV27 combines with J gene TRBJ1-2, with D maybe TRBD1 (6 bases). The CDR3 sequence is 15 residues long. Germline V gene data show CDR1 as MNHEY and CDR2 as SMNVEV (reference sequence). Trimming cost V 6 bases and J 7 bases, with 21 bases left between them. The CDR3 nucleotides are TGTGCCAGCAGAGGGGCAGGGGATTGGTTAGGTGGCTACACCTTC. It codes for CASRGAGDWLGGYTF.

This clone was recorded a few times. V and J are TRBV11-1 and TRBJ2-5, with a possible D match to TRBD1 (5 bases). Trimming took 1 base from V and 5 from J, leaving 14 bases between them. The CDR3 covers 15 residues. Germline CDR1 is SGHAT and CDR2 is FQDESV (reference sequence). Here the CDR3 reads CASSLGLVGRETQYF. In DNA, the CDR3 is TGTGCCAGCAGCTTAGGACTCGTGGGGCGGGAGACCCAGTACTTC.

The CDR3 here is CASSYTGNTGELFF. The DNA of the CDR3 is TGTGCCAGCAGTTACACAGGGAACACCGGGGAGCTGTTTTTT. The chain joins TRBV6-5 to TRBJ2-2, with D perhaps TRBD1 (5 bases). V was cut by 2 bases and J by 1 base, with 5 bases left in between. The CDR3 consists of 14 residues. Germline CDR1 reads MNHEY; CDR2 reads SVGAGI.

V is TRBV5-4 and J is TRBJ2-1; 13 bases are a match to TRBD2. The CDR3 loop spans 16 amino acids. V lost 3 bases to trimming and J lost 7 bases; unmatched junction nucleotides: 7. CDR1 and CDR2 from the germline V gene are SGHNT and YYREEE (reference sequence). The CDR3 bases are TGTGCCAGCAGCTCCCGGACTAGCGGGAGAGGGAATGAGCAGTTCTTC. Its translation: CASSSRTSGRGNEQFF. Based on the CDR3 plus reference TRBV5-4 and TRBJ2-1, the full variable domain is ETGVTQSPTHLIKTRGQQVTLRCSSQSGHNTVSWYQQALGQGPQFIFQYYREEENGRGNFPPRFSGLQFPNYSSELNVNALELDDSALYLCASSSRTSGRGNEQFFGPGTRLTVL.

V and J are TRBV9 and TRBJ1-1; 7 bases fit TRBD1. The V gene's germline CDR1 is SGDLS and CDR2 YYNGEE. After removal of 4 bases from V and 1 base from J, the junction contained 7 bases not matched to a gene. CDR3 length equals 15 residues. CDR3 sequence reads: CASSPGQARNTEAFF. CDR3 sequence (DNA): TGTGCCAGCAGCCCCGGACAGGCGAGGAACACTGAAGCTTTCTTT.

In this sample, this clone is medium-sized (0.01 to 0.1%). The chain combines TRBV28 with TRBJ2-3; 9 positions agree with TRBD2. Germline V gene lookup returns CDR1 MDHEN and CDR2 SYDVKM. Trimming removed 8 bases from V and 2 bases from J; junction bases left unmatched: 8. This CDR3 has 15 amino acids. The CDR3 is CASQTGLANTDTQYF. Here the CDR3 DNA reads TGTGCCAGCCAAACAGGACTAGCGAACACAGATACGCAGTATTTT.

J is TRBJ2-7 and V is TRBV2; maybe TRBD1 (7 bases). V was trimmed by 6 bases and J by 7 bases, leaving 19 bases between them. The CDR3 covers 14 residues. CDR1 is SNHLY, CDR2 FYNNEI, per germline. CDR3 sequence reads: CASRRQGLSHEQYF. Written as DNA, the CDR3 is TGTGCCAGCAGGAGACAGGGACTGAGTCATGAGCAGTACTTC.